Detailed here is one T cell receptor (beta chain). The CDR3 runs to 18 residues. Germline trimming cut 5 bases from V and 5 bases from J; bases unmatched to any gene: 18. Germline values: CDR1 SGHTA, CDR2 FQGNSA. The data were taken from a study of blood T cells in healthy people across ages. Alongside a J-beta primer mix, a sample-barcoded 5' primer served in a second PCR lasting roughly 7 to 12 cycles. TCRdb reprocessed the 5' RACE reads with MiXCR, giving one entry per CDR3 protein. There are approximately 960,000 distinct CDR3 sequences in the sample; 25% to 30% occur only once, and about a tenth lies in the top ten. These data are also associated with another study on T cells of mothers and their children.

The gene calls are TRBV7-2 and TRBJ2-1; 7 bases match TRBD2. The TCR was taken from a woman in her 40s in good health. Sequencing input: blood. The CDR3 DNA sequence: TGTGCCAGCAGCCCGAAAGTTTCCGGGACTACCCCCCACAATGAGCAGTTCTTC. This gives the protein CASSPKVSGTTPHNEQFF.